These 26 T cell receptor beta chains were all obtained from the same sample, sequenced in a study of neoadjuvant nivolumab and ipilimumab in lung cancer. Sequenced by immunoSEQ multiplex PCR; TCRdb stores in-frame clones only, minus some. The top ten hold about 2.5% of the sample, which has 10,000 to 15,000 clones, approximately 96% seen once. Sequencing used peripheral blood, obtained after neoadjuvant nivolumab, alone or with ipilimumab, at or shortly before surgery. The receptor set was obtained from an adult with non-small cell lung cancer.

The chain recombines TRBV13 with TRBJ2-3; 12 positions match TRBD2. CDR1 is PRHDT and CDR2 is FYEKMQ in the germline V gene (reference sequence). This CDR3 is 14 amino acids long. V dropped 5 bases and J dropped 8; count of bases not matched to a gene: 5. The CDR3 region is CASSVRLAGVTQYF. The CDR3 coding sequence is TGTGCCAGCAGCGTACGACTAGCGGGAGTTACGCAGTATTTT.

This chain uses TRBV11-2 with TRBJ1-2; weak D call: TRBD1 (5 bases). This CDR3 is built from 14 residues. The germline V and J ends were trimmed by 1 base and 4 bases, with 10 bases remaining between them. Germline loops: CDR1 SGHAT, CDR2 FQNNGV. The CDR3 loop reads CASSLVSGTYGYTF. In nucleotides, the CDR3 is TGTGCCAGCAGCTTAGTATCAGGGACCTATGGCTACACCTTC.

This chain connects TRBV7-9 to TRBJ1-4; a weak D match, TRBD1 (6 bases). V lost 11 bases and J 7 bases, leaving 20 bases between the germline ends. Per the germline V gene, CDR1 is SEHNR and CDR2 is FQNEAQ (reference sequence). The length of the CDR3 is 14 residues. The CDR3 DNA is TGTGCCGCTGGGGGCCCCGGGACCGGTGAAAAACTGTTTTTT. Translation: CAAGGPGTGEKLFF.

The V and J genes are TRBV27 and TRBJ1-1; 7 bases are shared with TRBD1. The CDR3 has 14 residues. CDR1 MNHEY and CDR2 SMNVEV come from the germline V gene (reference sequence). With 5 bases clipped from V and 4 bases from J, the junction kept 7 bases outside the gene matches. CDR3: CASSRDSWRTEAFF. The CDR3 nucleotides are TGTGCCAGCAGTCGGGACAGCTGGCGCACTGAAGCTTTCTTT.

The chain employs TRBV5-1 and TRBJ1-4; maybe TRBD1 (6 bases). V was cut by 4 bases and J by 6 bases, with 13 bases left in between. Germline V gene lookup returns CDR1 SGHRS and CDR2 YFSETQ. This CDR3 region has 14 residues. The CDR3 reads CASSLRGADEKLFF. The CDR3 DNA sequence: TGCGCCAGCAGCCTCAGGGGAGCGGATGAAAAACTGTTTTTT.

V gene TRBV15 combines with J gene TRBJ2-3, with 8 bases aligning to TRBD2. J lost 6 bases, V lost 0 bases, and 8 bases had no gene match. Germline assignment: CDR1 LNHNV and CDR2 YYDKDF (reference sequence). The CDR3 consists of 16 residues. For the CDR3, the DNA is TGTGCCACCAGCAGAGATAGGACTAGCCGGTCCGATACGCAGTATTTT. Encoded protein: CATSRDRTSRSDTQYF.

This clone was seen only once. V and J are TRBV20-1 and TRBJ1-4, with no clear D. There are 10 residues in the CDR3. Trimming removed 5 bases at V and 5 bases at J, with 3 bases between. Germline CDR1 and CDR2: DFQATT and SNEGSKA (reference sequence). The CDR3 DNA reads TGCAGTGCTGAAAATGAAAAACTGTTTTTT. Translated, it gives CSAENEKLFF.

V gene TRBV6-1 combines with J gene TRBJ1-5; no definite D call. CDR3 length: 13 residues. Trimming cost V 7 bases and J 7 bases, with 14 bases left between them. Per the germline V gene, CDR1 is MNHNS and CDR2 is SASEGT. The CDR3 region is CASIGQVVQPQHF. CDR3 DNA sequence: TGTGCCAGCATTGGGCAGGTCGTCCAGCCCCAGCATTTT.

The gene calls are TRBV29-1 and TRBJ2-7, with 8 bases aligning to TRBD1. This CDR3 has 12 residues. Looked up from germline, CDR1 is SQVTM and CDR2 is ANQGSEA. V was clipped by 7 bases and J by 2 bases; unmatched bases: 4. The CDR3: CSGSTGAYEQYF. Written as DNA, the CDR3 is TGCAGCGGGTCGACAGGGGCCTACGAGCAGTACTTC.

The CDR3: CASSPGQGVAGANVLTF. CDR3 coding DNA: TGTGCCAGCAGTCCGGGACAGGGTGTCGCTGGGGCCAACGTCCTGACTTTC. The chain recombines TRBV11-3 with TRBJ2-6, with 9 positions matching TRBD1. Germline-derived CDR1 and CDR2 are SGHNT and YENEEA. The CDR3 covers 17 residues. V was pared by 6 bases and J by 2 bases, with 8 bases of the junction left unmatched.

This sequence joins TRBV7-2 and TRBJ1-3; no reliable D call. Trimming removed 0 bases at V and 7 bases at J, with 4 bases between. Germline V gene data show CDR1 as SGHTA and CDR2 as FQGNSA. The CDR3 runs to 12 residues. In DNA, the CDR3 is TGTGCCAGCAGCTTAGCCGGTAACACCATATATTTT. Translating it yields CASSLAGNTIYF.

The rearrangement uses TRBV7-6 and TRBJ2-5; D not resolved. CDR1 and CDR2 (germline): SGHVS, FNYEAQ. V was trimmed by 5 bases and J by 5 bases, leaving 9 bases between them. The CDR3 loop spans 12 amino acids. The DNA for the CDR3 is TGTGCCAGCAGCCCCCTCGGCGAGACCCAGTACTTC. Translating gives CASSPLGETQYF.

This rearrangement joins TRBV21-1 to TRBJ2-1; the DNA was not compared with TRBD1, the D call given in the table. TRBV21-1 represents a pseudogene. The CDR3 sequence is 17 residues long. The CDR3 nucleotides are TGTGCCAGCAGCCCTGTTCCCAGGGGACCCTCCTACAATGAGCAGTTCTTC. It codes for CASSPVPRGPSYNEQFF.

CDR3 nucleotide sequence: TGCGCCAGCAGTTTGTCGGGGGATTATAGCAATCAGCCCCAGCATTTT. This codes for CASSLSGDYSNQPQHF. The rearrangement links TRBV5-1 to TRBJ1-5, with D perhaps TRBD1 (5 bases). Trimming took off 5 bases at V and 0 bases at J, with 15 bases between the two ends. The CDR3 is 16 residues long. CDR1 and CDR2 from the germline V gene are SGHRS and YFSETQ.

V is TRBV11-1 and J is TRBJ2-1, with 9 bases lining up with TRBD1. CDR3 length equals 15 residues. V shed 4 bases, J shed 5 bases, and the junction held 6 bases outside the gene matches. CDR1 is SGHAT, CDR2 FQDESV, per germline (reference sequence). The CDR3 is CASSSTGGVDNEQFF. DNA of the CDR3: TGTGCCAGCAGCTCTACAGGGGGCGTGGACAATGAGCAGTTCTTC.

This rearrangement joins TRBV27 to TRBJ2-7; 10 bases align to TRBD2. The germline V gene encodes CDR1 MNHEY and CDR2 SMNVEV (reference sequence). This CDR3 is built from 14 residues. J gave up 4 bases and V 3 bases, and 3 bases lay outside the gene matches. CDR3 coding DNA: TGTGCCAGCAGTTTCCTAGCGGGAGCTTACGAGCAGTACTTC. This gives the protein CASSFLAGAYEQYF.

The chain joins TRBV29-1 to TRBJ2-7; TRBD2 matches 12 bases. After removal of 4 bases from V and 5 bases from J, the junction contained 9 bases not matched to a gene. CDR3 length: 15 amino acids. The V gene's germline CDR1 is SQVTM and CDR2 ANQGSEA. The CDR3 here is CSVVSSGRAVNEQYF. The CDR3 coding sequence is TGCAGCGTTGTATCTAGCGGGAGGGCCGTAAACGAGCAGTACTTC.

The CDR3 spells CASSLGGTDNQPQHF. The CDR3 coding sequence is TGCGCCAGCAGCTTGGGGGGGACAGACAATCAGCCCCAGCATTTT. The chain is built from TRBV5-1 and TRBJ1-5; 7 bases agree with TRBD1. The V and J ends lost 0 bases and 3 bases, in that order; junction bases with no gene match: 3. This CDR3 has 15 amino acids. Germline values: CDR1 SGHRS, CDR2 YFSETQ. Complete variable domain (other parts from reference TRBV5-1 and TRBJ1-5): KAGVTQTPRYLIKTRGQQVTLSCSPISGHRSVSWYQQTPGQGLQFLFEYFSETQRNKGNFPGRFSGRQFSNSRSEMNVSTLELGDSALYLCASSLGGTDNQPQHFGDGTRLSIL.

The rearrangement links TRBV2 to TRBJ2-2; D gene unclear. CDR1 is SNHLY and CDR2 is FYNNEI in the germline V gene. The CDR3 extends over 15 amino acids. V lost 6 bases, J lost 0 bases, and 11 bases lay in between. In DNA form, the CDR3 reads TGTGCCAGCAGAGTGGGCCGAACGAACACCGGGGAGCTGTTTTTT. This codes for CASRVGRTNTGELFF.

The chain uses TRBV10-1 and TRBJ2-1; TRBD1 agrees at 8 bases. V lost 4 bases, J lost 6 bases, and 11 bases stayed unmatched. The CDR3 runs to 16 residues. Germline-derived CDR1 and CDR2 are WNHNN and SYGVQD (reference sequence). This CDR3 reads CASSVEPGTGTNEQFF. In DNA, the CDR3 is TGCGCCAGCAGTGTAGAGCCGGGGACAGGAACCAATGAGCAGTTCTTC.

The V gene is TRBV6-5, the J gene TRBJ2-3; D call uncertain. Germline loops: CDR1 MNHEY, CDR2 SVGAGI. This CDR3 contains 14 residues. Deletions cut 5 bases from V and 4 bases from J, with 13 bases between. CDR3 loop: CASSTRTGADTQYF. The CDR3 region has the DNA TGTGCCAGCAGTACCCGGACGGGCGCAGATACGCAGTATTTT.

This chain links TRBV28 with TRBJ1-5, with D unclear. The CDR3 is 12 amino acids. CDR1 is MDHEN and CDR2 is SYDVKM in the germline V gene. V gave up 10 bases and J gave up 6 bases, with 13 bases separating them. CDR3 nucleotides: TGTGCCACCACCGGGGAGGGTCAGCCCCAGCATTTT. This gives the protein CATTGEGQPQHF. Together with reference TRBV28 and TRBJ1-5, the CDR3 gives the full variable domain: DVKVTQSSRYLVKRTGEKVFLECVQDMDHENMFWYRQDPGLGLRLIYFSYDVKMKEKGDIPEGYSVSREKKERFSLILESASTNQTSMYLCATTGEGQPQHFGDGTRLSIL.

The gene calls are TRBV7-8 and TRBJ2-2; 13 nucleotides match TRBD2. V shed 5 bases, J shed 8 bases, and the junction held 11 bases outside the gene matches. The CDR3 covers 17 residues. Germline CDR1 SGHVS, CDR2 FQNEAQ. The CDR3 is CASSLRTSGRRYGELFF. For the CDR3, the DNA is TGTGCCAGCAGCCTCCGGACTAGCGGGAGACGTTATGGGGAGCTGTTTTTT.

This chain connects TRBV30 to TRBJ2-3; 11 bases are a match to TRBD2. Per germline, CDR1 GTSNPN and CDR2 SVGIG (reference sequence). J lost 2 bases, V lost 7 bases, and 5 bases had no gene match. This CDR3 contains 14 residues. The CDR3 region has the DNA TGTGCCTCCCGACTAGCGGGAAACACAGATACGCAGTATTTT. Translated: CASRLAGNTDTQYF. The full variable domain, in which reference TRBV30 and TRBJ2-3 provide the parts outside the CDR3, is SQTIHQWPATLVQPVGSPLSLECTVEGTSNPNLYWYRQAAGRGLQLLFYSVGIGQISSEVPQNLSASRPQDRQFILSSKKLLLSDSGFYLCASRLAGNTDTQYFGPGTRLTVL.

The chain is built from TRBV6-6 and TRBJ2-5; D gene unclear. This CDR3 contains 12 residues. Germline-derived CDR1 and CDR2 are MNHNY and SVGAGI (reference sequence). Trimming took 6 bases from V and 2 from J, leaving 7 bases between them. CDR3 DNA: TGTGCCAGCAGCACTTATCAAGAGACCCAGTACTTC. Its translation is CASSTYQETQYF.

The chain is built from TRBV6-1 and TRBJ2-5; TRBD2 matches 10 bases. From germline, CDR1 is MNHNS and CDR2 SASEGT. V lost 4 bases, J lost 0 bases, and 2 bases stayed unmatched. CDR3 size: 15 residues. The CDR3 DNA is TGTGCCAGCAGTGTGACTAGCGGGTACCAAGAGACCCAGTACTTC. It specifies CASSVTSGYQETQYF.